A selection of T cell receptor beta chains follows, all from one sample in a study of T cell responses to AZD1222 COVID-19 vaccine. Profiling relied on immunoSEQ multiplex PCR, and the TCRdb table lists in-frame clones only, not all of them. The top ten clones hold about 6.2% of a sample with roughly 120,000 clones, roughly 88% of them seen once. The sequenced sample was peripheral blood, obtained on day 0 of AZD1222 vaccination. These receptors were taken from an adult in good health. Each CDR3 is given without its conserved first and last residue. Fields, in order: V gene, clone size, D gene, J gene, CDR3 protein. A D gene is named only where the DNA matches it firmly. A clone size is listed for some rows: how often the clone was seen (once, few, many), or a class if it is expanded.

>TRBV11-3|-|TRBD1|TRBJ2-7
ASSRAGTAY
>TRBV11-3|-|TRBD1|TRBJ1-6
ASSVSRDRDQNSPLH
>TRBV2|-|-|TRBJ2-7
ASSAVEYEQY
>TRBV7-2|-|-|TRBJ2-2
ASSLELAKTGELF
>TRBV19|-|TRBD1|TRBJ2-5
ASSISRTGGEETQY
>TRBV7-2|-|-|TRBJ1-4
ASSPHRAPNEKLF
>TRBV28|-|TRBD2|TRBJ2-1
ASGRRGGYNEQF
>TRBV3-1/TRBV3-2|-|TRBD1|TRBJ2-1
ASSPRDSLNEQF
>TRBV9|-|-|TRBJ1-6
ASSVATASPLH
>TRBV7-9|-|TRBD2|TRBJ2-5
ASSPTPSGGQETQY
>TRBV28|-|-|TRBJ1-2
ASSFRVVGYGYT
>TRBV18|-|-|TRBJ2-6
ASSLTRGSGANVLT
>TRBV6-6|-|-|TRBJ2-7
ASSYDVSEQY
>TRBV28|-|-|TRBJ1-1
ASTFDGNTEAF
>TRBV18|-|-|TRBJ1-6
ASSPMTAWGNSPLH
>TRBV7-2|few|-|TRBJ2-5
ASSSLGALGTQY
>TRBV6-5|-|-|TRBJ1-2
ASSSLKRGYT
>TRBV11-2|-|TRBD1|TRBJ2-7
ASSPIRQGGIDYEQY
>TRBV28|-|-|TRBJ2-3
ASSLDATDTQY
>TRBV18|few|-|TRBJ1-2
ASSPGGSYGYT
>TRBV28|-|-|TRBJ1-1
ASSPQIWQSPFLNTEAF
>TRBV19|-|TRBD2|TRBJ2-2
ASRPGTSGTGELF
>TRBV9|-|TRBD1|TRBJ2-1
ASSAGQGWTSIEQF
>TRBV3-1/TRBV3-2|once|-|TRBJ1-4
ASSPGLGRVEKLF
>TRBV20-1|-|-|TRBJ2-3
SASRPGTDTQY
>TRBV12-3/TRBV12-4|-|-|TRBJ2-7
ASSSWGYEQY
>TRBV30|-|-|TRBJ1-4
AWTRGNNEKLF
>TRBV15|few|TRBD1|TRBJ2-5
ATSRPRTGGETQY
>TRBV6-2/TRBV6-3|-|TRBD2|TRBJ2-7
ASSYSAGYPTYEQY
>TRBV2|-|TRBD2|TRBJ2-7
ASKLSGGAGYEQY
>TRBV5-5|-|-|TRBJ1-4
ASSPMAGGSALEKLF
>TRBV5-6|-|TRBD1|TRBJ1-1
ASSLGYRGTEAF
>TRBV9|-|TRBD1|TRBJ1-5
ASSVGQGPYQPQH
>TRBV3-1/TRBV3-2|-|-|TRBJ1-1
ASSQGGNTEAF
>TRBV5-1|few|TRBD1|TRBJ2-1
ASSSGGKDNEQF
>TRBV21-1|-|-|TRBJ2-7
ASSKAARPYEQY
>TRBV4-2|-|-|TRBJ2-2
ASSPNLIRGQSGELF
>TRBV7-3|once|-|TRBJ2-5
ASSPFPGEETQY
>TRBV7-2|-|-|TRBJ1-5
ASSLRQVNQPQH
>TRBV10-3|-|-|TRBJ2-3
AISESGAPDTQY
>TRBV6-5|-|-|TRBJ2-1
ASSYRIARHNEQF
>TRBV27|-|TRBD1|TRBJ1-2
ASSSVQGARGYT
>TRBV28|-|-|TRBJ1-2
ASSLTADYGYT
>TRBV5-1|-|TRBD1|TRBJ2-3
ASRKGASTDTQY
>TRBV7-3|once|-|TRBJ2-2
ASSSYRVSTGELF
>TRBV2|-|TRBD1|TRBJ1-2
ASSAGGDYGYT
>TRBV6-6|-|-|TRBJ1-5
ASSYLVESNQPQH
>TRBV28|few|TRBD1|TRBJ2-1
ASSSLDRETNEQF
>TRBV18|-|TRBD1|TRBJ2-5
ASSPTGTEETQY